This TCR beta chain was retrieved from a study of OX40 agonist ivuxolimab in advanced cancers. As for the study in general: Patients receiving dose escalation had hepatocellular carcinoma, melanoma, renal cell or head and neck cancer.

Clones were read by immunoSEQ multiplex PCR, and TCRdb kept only the in-frame ones, dropping some. The sample shows more than 65,000 clones, about 83% of them seen only once. Trimming at V came to 7 bases and at J to 4 bases, leaving 6 bases not matched to a gene. Germline V gene lookup returns CDR1 SEHNR and CDR2 FQNEAQ (reference sequence). There are 14 residues in the CDR3. This chain joins TRBV7-9 and TRBJ2-2, with TRBD1 matching over 7 bases. This clonotype originated in an adult with an advanced solid tumor such as melanoma, head and neck, liver or kidney cancer. This sample comprised CD4+ or CD8+ T cells sorted from blood, obtained in a trial of the OX40 agonist ivuxolimab. The CDR3 spells CASKSDRRTGELFF. DNA of the CDR3: TGTGCCAGCAAGTCGGACAGGCGCACCGGGGAGCTGTTTTTT.